This T cell receptor (beta chain) emerged from a study of blood T cells in healthy people across ages. General study findings and limits: Age advanced and TCR beta diversity per million T cells fell, roughly linearly. CMV status of donors was not determined, possibly confounding expanded clonotype changes. Observed TCR beta diversity showed a strong correlation with the percentage of naive T cells as measured by flow cytometry.

Of note for this clonotype: What it binds is not known. A junction boundary mismatches the germline segment, possibly from a read error.

The CDR3 length is 17 residues. Germline lookup yields CDR1 KGHSH and CDR2 LQKENI. Each sample gave at least 6 million isolated PBMCs. PCR was performed a second time for roughly 6 to 12 cycles using a sample-barcoded 5' primer and a J-beta primer mix. Each CDR3 protein is one row after TCRdb ran MiXCR on the 5' RACE reads. The repertoire holds about 640,000 distinct CDR3 sequences, with roughly 50% as singletons. The sequence was collected from a man aged 60 to 69 in good health. Sequenced: blood. The V and J genes are TRBV18 and TRBJ2-7, with 9 bases identical to TRBD1. The CDR3 bases are TGTGCCAGCTCACCGGGACAGGGACAACGGAGCTCCTGCGAGCAGTACTTC. Its translation is CASSPGQGQRSSCEQYF.